This T cell receptor beta chain is drawn from a study of shared clonotypes between healthy human individuals. Study-wide points: Some naive CD4 clonotypes, 4% to 6%, turned up in common across a few donors. Relative to memory subsets, naive subsets generally showed larger estimated richness.

Healthy adults negative for HIV, lacking recent acute infections or vaccinations, served as donors. In regard to this clone: Its antigen is not known.

As handled by the study authors: Junction-only immunoSEQ sequences carried no quality scores, so filtering differed. Method: immunoSEQ multiplex PCR; TCRdb's copy keeps in-frame clones and lacks some. The V and J calls and clone size were taken over from that table, and D and trimming were inferred from the DNA. Of some 1.5 million clones listed, approximately 98% are singletons. V lost 4 bases and J lost 0; bases outside the gene matches: 8. Germline CDR1 SGHNT, CDR2 YYREEE (reference sequence). This CDR3 comprises 16 residues. V is TRBV5-4 and J is TRBJ2-7; 9 bases line up with TRBD1. This TCR was sampled from a man aged 25 to 40 in good health. Sequencing was carried out using naive CD4+ T cells sorted from blood. Subset noted: CD45RA+ positively selected. This chain's CDR3 is CASSPNRDRVSYEQYF. In DNA form, the CDR3 reads TGTGCCAGCAGCCCAAATCGGGACAGGGTCTCCTACGAGCAGTACTTC.